This TCR beta chain was observed in a study of shared clonotypes between healthy human individuals. The CDR3 covers 14 residues. The V gene end was trimmed by 4 bases and the J gene end by 4 bases; junction bases not matched to a gene: 6. The germline V gene encodes CDR1 SNHLY and CDR2 FYNNEI. The method was immunoSEQ multiplex PCR; TCRdb's version includes in-frame clones alone and lacks a portion of them. The sample lists some 1,400,000 clones, roughly 96% occurring once. Study-level points and caveats: Sequencing depth was a factor that was expected to affect clonotype sharing among donors.

As concerns this clone: Its antigen is as yet unknown.

Sequenced input: naive CD4+ T cells sorted from blood. Subset here: CD45RA+ positively selected. This TCR came from a man aged 25 to 45 in good health. The gene calls are TRBV2 and TRBJ1-1, with TRBD1 identical over 7 bases. As DNA, the CDR3 is TGTGCCAGCAGTGCCCAGGGGGGTGCCACTGAAGCTTTCTTT. Its translation is CASSAQGGATEAFF.